The present T cell receptor beta chain was sequenced within a study of cytomegalovirus exposure and HLA in healthy donors. Overall study findings and caveats: Among the CMV-associated chains, a few were confirmed in vitro as specific for CMV antigens. It was only CMV serostatus that was available as immune exposure information. Segments of the TCR beta V type were, in most cases, productive about 87% or about 30% of the time in an earlier analysis. Both high specificity and high sensitivity reportedly marked the classifier's diagnosis of cytomegalovirus status.

For this clone: Its antigen is not identified.

The PCR contained 60 Vbeta and 13 Jbeta primers. Generated by immunoSEQ multiplex PCR, the TCRdb table keeps only in-frame clones and is missing some. Of 100,000 to 150,000 clones detected, under 85% appear once; the ten largest clones hold 4.2%. Sequencing was performed on PBMCs. The receptor was isolated from a male donor in good health and CMV-seropositive.

Written as DNA, the CDR3 is TGTGCCAGCAGTTTAACCGGACTCCAAGCCTCCTACGAGCAGTACTTC. The encoded protein is CASSLTGLQASYEQYF. The genes are TRBV28 and TRBJ2-7; weak D call: TRBD2 (5 bases). Germline V CDR1 and CDR2: MDHEN, SYDVKM. V shed 2 bases and J shed 0 bases, with 14 bases lying between them. CDR3 length: 16 residues.